The present TCR beta chain was sequenced within a study of shared clonotypes between healthy human individuals. Produced via immunoSEQ multiplex PCR; TCRdb's table is partial and in-frame only. The table has some 660,000 clones, around three quarters seen once. The V end lost 1 base, the J end lost 1 base, and 8 bases lay between the germline ends. This CDR3 is built from 14 residues. CDR1 and CDR2 from the germline V gene are SGHTS and YDEGEE. The clonotype originates from a woman under 40 in good health. The chain carries TRBV5-8 and TRBJ1-1; D remains unclear. The sample consisted of memory CD4+ T cells sorted from blood. Subset given: CD45RA-negative fraction. CDR3 region: CASSLWARNTEAFF. CDR3 in DNA: TGTGCCAGCAGCTTGTGGGCGCGGAACACTGAAGCTTTCTTT.